This TCR beta chain came from a study of blood T cell repertoires in COVID-19. The wider study: The United States, Italy and Spain supplied acute and convalescent COVID-19 samples. Sources were T cells, B-cell-depleted T cells, or PBMCs; the material itself was cDNA or gDNA.

V dropped 7 bases and J dropped 3; count of bases not matched to a gene: 8. Germline V gene sequence: CDR1 MNHEY, CDR2 SVGAGI. This CDR3 is 15 amino acids long. Original methodology: Amplifying reference gene primers gave estimates of nucleated cell counts. TCRdb's copy holds only in-frame clones and misses some; the assay was immunoSEQ multiplex PCR. V, J and clone size are taken as reported in that table, and D and trimming were inferred from the DNA itself. The sample shows under 80,000 clones, 65% to 90% of them seen only once. This rearrangement joins TRBV6-5 to TRBJ2-7; 11 bases map to TRBD2. The source material was peripheral blood. This receptor was obtained from a man older than 75 with acute or convalescent COVID-19. The CDR3 coding sequence is TGTGCCAGCACCGCACCCGGGACTAGCGGCTACGAGCAGTACTTC. This codes for CASTAPGTSGYEQYF.